This TCR beta chain was captured by sequencing in a study of blood T cell repertoires in COVID-19. In the authors' workflow: Reference gene primers were amplified, and this amplification served to estimate nucleated cell counts. The assay was immunoSEQ multiplex PCR, and TCRdb's table has in-frame clones only and misses some. D and trimming come from the DNA, and the V and J calls and clone size come from that table. The sample lists 140,000 to 150,000 clones, roughly 91% occurring once. Germline V CDR1 and CDR2: MNHEY, SMNVEV (reference sequence). V lost 4 bases and J lost 5, with 15 bases in between. This CDR3 is built from 16 residues.

Sequenced sample: peripheral blood. The origin of this receptor is a man aged 55 to 70 with active or convalescent COVID-19. The genes are TRBV27 and TRBJ1-6; D may be TRBD1 (6 bases). The CDR3 nucleotides read TGTGCCAGCAGTTCCACACCGGGACATAATAATTCACCCCTCCACTTT. Translated, it gives CASSSTPGHNNSPLHF.